A single sample gave rise to the 8 T cell receptor beta chains below, sequenced in a study of cytotoxic CD8 clonotypes in ibrutinib-treated CLL. Clones were sequenced by immunoSEQ multiplex PCR, and TCRdb holds only the in-frame ones, with some missing. The sample gives 20,000 to 30,000 clones, approximately 71% of which show up once; approximately 46% is in the top ten. This specimen was PBMCs, taken after 12 months of ibrutinib treatment. Every receptor here comes from a human donor with chronic lymphocytic leukemia.

V usage is TRBV28 and J usage is TRBJ1-5; D is perhaps TRBD1 (5 bases). The CDR3 is 15 amino acids. Germline assignment: CDR1 MDHEN and CDR2 SYDVKM. V dropped 6 bases and J dropped 2 bases, with 14 bases sitting between them. The CDR3 spells CASRTPTQGNQPQHF. In DNA form, the CDR3 reads TGTGCCAGCAGGACACCCACACAGGGCAATCAGCCCCAGCATTTT.

This clone is a singleton in its sample. The chain is built from TRBV6-5 and TRBJ2-7, with D perhaps TRBD2 (5 bases). V was pared by 5 bases and J by 2 bases, with 13 bases between. The length of the CDR3 is 14 residues. The V gene's germline CDR1 is MNHEY and CDR2 SVGAGI. The CDR3 sequence is CASSASGHPYEQYF. Here the CDR3 DNA reads TGTGCCAGCAGTGCCAGCGGCCACCCCTACGAGCAGTACTTC.

This rearrangement joins TRBV7-9 to TRBJ1-1, with a tentative D call TRBD1 (6 bases). This CDR3 has 16 residues. The germline V and J ends were trimmed by 1 base and 4 bases, with 16 bases remaining between them. Looked up from germline, CDR1 is SEHNR and CDR2 is FQNEAQ (reference sequence). DNA of the CDR3: TGTGCCAGCAGCTTAGTTGGGGGCCCTCAGGGCACTGAAGCTTTCTTT. This gives the protein CASSLVGGPQGTEAFF.

V gene TRBV7-2 combines with J gene TRBJ2-4; D uncertain. The germline V gene encodes CDR1 SGHTA and CDR2 FQGNSA. The CDR3 covers 15 residues. V lost 0 bases to trimming and J lost 5 bases, with 11 bases between them. The DNA for the CDR3 is TGTGCCAGCAGCTTAGCGGCAGACCCAGAAAACATTCAGTACTTC. It specifies CASSLAADPENIQYF.

The chain is built from TRBV5-1 and TRBJ2-5; D is perhaps TRBD1 (5 bases). Looked up from germline, CDR1 is SGHRS and CDR2 is YFSETQ. CDR3 length: 13 residues. Between the trimmed V and J ends, which lost 5 bases and 6 bases, there was a span of 14 bases. CDR3 amino acids: CASSPDSLKTQYF. In nucleotides, the CDR3 is TGCGCCAGCAGTCCCGACAGTCTTAAGACCCAGTACTTC.

The chain has TRBV2 and TRBJ2-5; 11 bases match TRBD2. This CDR3 is 16 amino acids long. Germline V gene sequence: CDR1 SNHLY, CDR2 FYNNEI. With 4 bases clipped from V and 5 bases from J, the junction kept 9 bases outside the gene matches. The CDR3 here is CASSVPSGGPGETQYF. The CDR3, as DNA: TGTGCCAGCAGTGTTCCTAGCGGGGGGCCAGGGGAGACCCAGTACTTC.

The chain recombines TRBV18 with TRBJ1-1; tentative D call: TRBD1 (6 bases). Germline-derived CDR1 and CDR2 are KGHSH and LQKENI. V was cut by 2 bases and J by 11 bases, with 18 bases left in between. The CDR3 is 14 residues long. This chain's CDR3 is CASSPTPQGSTAFF. As DNA, the CDR3 is TGTGCCAGCTCACCAACCCCACAGGGTTCGACGGCTTTCTTT.

This clone was counted at least ten times. V and J are TRBV4-1 and TRBJ2-7; D gene ambiguous. Germline V CDR1 and CDR2: MGHRA, YSYEKL. Trimming shortened V by 1 base and J by 3 bases, and 7 bases separated the two germline ends. This CDR3 comprises 13 residues. The CDR3 nucleotides read TGCGCCAGCAGCCAAGGCGACCACTACGAGCAGTACTTC. Translating it yields CASSQGDHYEQYF.